These 8 T cell receptor beta chains were sequenced from one sample in a study of shared clonotypes between healthy human individuals. Profiled with immunoSEQ multiplex PCR; TCRdb holds only in-frame clones, not every one. The data show around 1.9 million clones, 90% to 95% seen once. As defined, naive CD8 cells were CD45RO-negative and positively selected for CCR7, with terminally differentiated effector memory CD45RA+ cells excluded. Sequencing was performed on naive CD8+ T cells from PBMCs. The receptors come from a man younger than 35 in good health. Some clones in this sample may be carry-over from other donors' samples.

Of note for this clone: The sample holds other DNA sequences that translate to the same CDR3. The V gene is TRBV28, the J gene TRBJ2-1; 13 bases match TRBD2. The CDR3 is 17 amino acids. V lost 6 bases, J lost 2 bases, and 7 bases stayed unmatched. The V gene's germline CDR1 is MDHEN and CDR2 SYDVKM. The CDR3 nucleotides are TGTGCCAGCAGCCCCCGACTAGCGGGAGGCCCCTACAATGAGCAGTTCTTC. Its translation: CASSPRLAGGPYNEQFF.

Details on this clone: The identical CDR3 is also encoded by other nucleotide sequences in the sample. The V call is TRBV7-9, the J call TRBJ1-3; the D is unclear. V lost 5 bases and J 0 bases, leaving 8 bases between the germline ends. The CDR3 contains 14 residues. Germline CDR1 SEHNR, CDR2 FQNEAQ (reference sequence). In DNA, the CDR3 is TGTGCCAGCAGCCCCTGGGACTCTGGAAACACCATATATTTT. This gives the protein CASSPWDSGNTIYF.

The rearrangement uses TRBV4-2 and TRBJ1-2, with D unclear. Germline V gives CDR1 LGHNA, CDR2 YNFKEQ. The V and J ends lost 1 base and 4 bases respectively, with 10 bases between them. The CDR3 consists of 14 residues. The CDR3 here is CASSQVVAGYGYTF. The CDR3 DNA reads as TGTGCCAGCAGCCAAGTCGTTGCGGGCTATGGCTACACCTTC.

The chain has TRBV10-3 and TRBJ2-1; 10 positions match TRBD2. CDR3 length: 14 amino acids. The germline gives CDR1 ENHRY, CDR2 SYGVKD. The V gene end was trimmed by 4 bases and the J gene end by 9 bases; junction bases not matched to a gene: 6. In DNA, the CDR3 is TGTGCCATCAGTGCCGGGACTAGCGTTGGTGAGCAGTTCTTC. It yields the protein CAISAGTSVGEQFF.

The rearrangement links TRBV28 to TRBJ2-7; no clear D gene. V lost 3 bases and J lost 9, with 9 bases in between. The CDR3 is 11 amino acids. The germline V gene has CDR1 MDHEN and CDR2 SYDVKM. The DNA of the CDR3 is TGTGCCAGCAGTTTTGGTCGCGGGCAGTACTTC. It translates to CASSFGRGQYF.

J is TRBJ1-5 and V is TRBV28; D is possibly TRBD1 (6 bases). This CDR3 is built from 14 residues. The ends were cut back, 6 bases at V and 2 bases at J, with 11 bases in the middle. In germline, CDR1 is MDHEN, CDR2 SYDVKM. CDR3 nucleotide sequence: TGTGCCAGCAGCAACCACAGGGGCAATCAGCCCCAGCATTTT. Encoded protein: CASSNHRGNQPQHF.

The J gene is TRBJ1-2, the V gene TRBV14; D may be TRBD1 (5 bases). The germline CDR1 and CDR2 sequences are SGHDN and FVKESK. V shed 0 bases and J shed 5 bases, with 19 bases lying between them. The CDR3 is 17 residues long. The CDR3, as DNA: TGTGCCAGCAGCCAAGAGTCCCCCGGGTGGGGGAGTTATGGCTACACCTTC. Encoded protein: CASSQESPGWGSYGYTF.

The rearrangement uses TRBV11-2 and TRBJ1-3, with TRBD1 as a possible D gene (5 bases). The germline V gene encodes CDR1 SGHAT and CDR2 FQNNGV. Trimming shortened V by 2 bases and J by 8 bases, and 25 bases separated the two germline ends. CDR3 length equals 18 residues. In DNA form, the CDR3 reads TGTGCCAGCAGCTTATTCTTTGTTTTTGGGGCCCGAGGAGACACCATATATTTT. Translated, it gives CASSLFFVFGARGDTIYF.